Shown below are 20 T cell receptor beta chains from a single sample sequenced in a study of blood T cell repertoires in COVID-19 (TCRdb year 2020). The method behind the library was the immunoSEQ multiplex PCR assay. TCRdb holds this immuneACCESS table with in-frame rearrangements only. Some clones are missing; in checked studies, unresolved V genes explain under half, and the rest has no known cause. The sample table lists fewer than 100,000 clones, 75% to 90% of them with a count of one. The ten largest clonotypes hold 27% of the sample. Sequencing was performed on peripheral blood. These receptors originate from a human donor in a cohort sampled during active COVID-19.

The chain uses TRBV2 and TRBJ2-7; 8 bases are a match to TRBD1. CDR3 size: 14 residues. The J segment lost 1 base and the V segment lost 6 bases, leaving 5 bases of the junction unmatched. Germline loops: CDR1 SNHLY, CDR2 FYNNEI. CDR3 in amino acids: CASRSTGGSYEQYF. In nucleotides, the CDR3 is TGTGCCAGCAGGTCCACAGGGGGGTCCTACGAGCAGTACTTC.

The gene calls are TRBV21-1 and TRBJ2-3; the table's D call, TRBD2, has no DNA check behind it. TRBV21-1 represents a pseudogene. The CDR3 has 17 amino acids. CDR3 protein: CASSKVWRGAGTDTQYF. CDR3 nucleotide sequence: TGTGCCAGCAGCAAAGTGTGGCGGGGGGCTGGCACAGATACGCAGTATTTT.

In this sample, this clone turned up once. The rearrangement joins TRBV13 to TRBJ1-2; D is uncertain. Looked up from germline, CDR1 is PRHDT and CDR2 is FYEKMQ (reference sequence). CDR3 length equals 18 residues. Between the trimmed V and J ends, which lost 7 bases and 4 bases, there was a span of 28 bases. CDR3 sequence (DNA): TGTGCCAGCACCCACCGGAGCAGACGCGATTCTTACCTCTATGGCTACACCTTC. Protein product: CASTHRSRRDSYLYGYTF. The variable domain in full, with the rest retrieved from reference TRBV13 and TRBJ1-2, is AAGVIQSPRHLIKEKRETATLKCYPIPRHDTVYWYQQGPGQDPQFLISFYEKMQSDKGSIPDRFSAQQFSDYHSELNMSSLELGDSALYFCASTHRSRRDSYLYGYTFGSGTRLTVV.

The chain joins TRBV3-1 (or the pseudogene TRBV3-2) to TRBJ1-6; the D gene is possibly TRBD1 (6 bases). The germline V and J ends were trimmed by 4 bases and 7 bases, with 14 bases remaining between them. Germline V gives CDR1 LGHDT, CDR2 YNNKEL (reference sequence). This CDR3 is built from 15 residues. For the CDR3, the DNA is TGTGCCAGCAGCCCGAGAGGCAGGGGCAATTCACCCCTCCACTTT. This gives the protein CASSPRGRGNSPLHF.

V usage is TRBV5-6 and J usage is TRBJ1-4; 7 bases are shared with TRBD1. CDR3 length: 13 amino acids. Losses at the gene ends were 1 base for V and 8 bases for J; bases not matched to a gene: 2. The germline V gene encodes CDR1 SGHDT and CDR2 YYEEEE. The CDR3 here is CASSLTGVEKLFF. The CDR3, as DNA: TGTGCCAGCAGCTTGACAGGGGTGGAAAAACTGTTTTTT.

CDR3: CASSHILAGGTDTQYF. The CDR3 bases are TGTGCCAGCAGCCACATTCTAGCGGGGGGCACAGATACGCAGTATTTT. This chain joins TRBV3-1 (or the pseudogene TRBV3-2) and TRBJ2-3, with 10 bases fitting TRBD2. There are 16 residues in the CDR3. Germline CDR1 is LGHDT and CDR2 is YNNKEL (reference sequence). V trimming: 3 bases; J trimming: 1 base; junction bases outside the gene matches: 4.

The chain employs TRBV5-4 and TRBJ2-5; the D gene is possibly TRBD1 (6 bases). The V gene lost 4 bases and the J gene lost 5 bases, with 15 bases spanning the gap. The CDR3 length is 14 residues. CDR1 is SGHNT, CDR2 YYREEE, per germline (reference sequence). The CDR3 here is CASSSRDTGETQYF. In DNA form, the CDR3 reads TGTGCCAGCAGCAGCCGGGACACCGGGGAGACCCAGTACTTC.

The V gene is TRBV4-1, the J gene TRBJ1-2; the match to TRBD1 covers 7 bases. The J segment lost 8 bases and the V segment lost 4 bases, leaving 7 bases of the junction unmatched. This CDR3 has 13 residues. CDR1 is MGHRA and CDR2 is YSYEKL in the germline V gene. Here the CDR3 DNA reads TGCGCCAGCAGCCTTAGGGGGCGCGGGGGCTACACCTTC. Translation: CASSLRGRGGYTF.

The chain recombines TRBV10-3 with TRBJ2-2, with 13 positions matching TRBD2. The CDR3 extends over 18 amino acids. V shed 3 bases and J 3 bases; nucleotides not matched to a gene: 7. Looked up from germline, CDR1 is ENHRY and CDR2 is SYGVKD. The CDR3 here is CAISDPGLAGAHTGELFF. For the CDR3, the DNA is TGTGCCATCAGTGACCCTGGACTAGCGGGGGCCCACACCGGGGAGCTGTTTTTT.

This clone was found a few times. The V and J genes are TRBV11-2 and TRBJ1-6, with D perhaps TRBD1 (5 bases). CDR3 length: 17 residues. Germline values: CDR1 SGHAT, CDR2 FQNNGV. The V gene lost 0 bases and the J gene lost 7 bases, with 16 bases spanning the gap. The CDR3 DNA sequence: TGTGCCAGCAGCTTAGATCATCCCAGGGCCGGGAATTCACCCCTCCACTTT. The encoded protein is CASSLDHPRAGNSPLHF.

The gene calls are TRBV11-2 and TRBJ2-7; 11 nucleotides match TRBD2. Looked up from germline, CDR1 is SGHAT and CDR2 is FQNNGV. The CDR3 contains 15 residues. J lost 0 bases, V lost 3 bases, and 1 base had no gene match. CDR3 sequence reads: CASSFGTSGSYEQYF. For the CDR3, the DNA is TGTGCCAGCAGCTTCGGGACTAGCGGCTCCTACGAGCAGTACTTC. Based on the CDR3 plus reference TRBV11-2 and TRBJ2-7, the full variable domain is EAGVAQSPRYKIIEKRQSVAFWCNPISGHATLYWYQQILGQGPKLLIQFQNNGVVDDSQLPKDRFSAERLKGVDSTLKIQPAKLEDSAVYLCASSFGTSGSYEQYFGPGTRLTVT.

The gene calls are TRBV2 and TRBJ1-2; no clear D gene. V was clipped by 5 bases and J by 7 bases, with 11 bases between them. The CDR3 is 12 amino acids. The germline V gene has CDR1 SNHLY and CDR2 FYNNEI. In DNA, the CDR3 is TGTGCCAGCAGTCTCCAGAGGCGTGGCTACACCTTC. This sequence encodes CASSLQRRGYTF.

The chain has TRBV7-8 and TRBJ1-6; 7 nucleotides agree with TRBD1. CDR1 SGHVS and CDR2 FQNEAQ come from the germline V gene. The ends lost 5 bases at V and 10 bases at J; junction bases unmatched: 8. The CDR3 is 14 amino acids. The CDR3 region has the DNA TGTGCCAGCAGCACACAGGGGTTTGACTCACCCCTCCACTTT. Its translation: CASSTQGFDSPLHF.

In its sample, this clone was seen a few times. The gene calls are TRBV19 and TRBJ1-1; D gene ambiguous. V was trimmed by 0 bases and J by 1 base, leaving 6 bases between them. Per the germline V gene, CDR1 is LNHDA and CDR2 is SQIVND (reference sequence). The CDR3 spans 14 residues. CDR3: CASSIDRQNTEAFF. In nucleotides, the CDR3 is TGTGCCAGTAGTATAGACAGACAGAACACTGAAGCTTTCTTT.

The V gene is TRBV19, the J gene TRBJ1-5, with TRBD1 as a possible D gene (6 bases). V lost 5 bases and J lost 6, with 17 bases in between. The CDR3 runs to 15 residues. Germline lookup yields CDR1 LNHDA and CDR2 SQIVND (reference sequence). This CDR3 is CASSALQGYGQPQHF. CDR3 bases: TGTGCCAGTAGTGCTTTACAGGGATATGGTCAGCCCCAGCATTTT.

J is TRBJ2-1 and V is TRBV5-1, with a possible D match to TRBD1 (6 bases). Trimming removed 0 bases from V and 6 bases from J, with 7 bases in between. This CDR3 has 13 residues. The germline gives CDR1 SGHRS, CDR2 YFSETQ. The CDR3 sequence: CASSLARGNEQFF. DNA of the CDR3: TGCGCCAGCAGCTTGGCCAGGGGCAATGAGCAGTTCTTC.

The chain carries TRBV7-8 and TRBJ2-5; D may be TRBD1 (6 bases). Germline assignment: CDR1 SGHVS and CDR2 FQNEAQ. V was shortened by 5 bases and J by 2 bases, with 9 bases between the two germline ends. The CDR3 spans 13 residues. DNA for the CDR3: TGTGCCAGCAGCAGCGACAGGCAAGAGACCCAGTACTTC. It specifies CASSSDRQETQYF. Combining the CDR3 with reference TRBV7-8 and TRBJ2-5 gives the whole variable domain GAGVSQSPRYKVAKRGQDVALRCDPISGHVSLFWYQQALGQGPEFLTYFQNEAQLDKSGLPSDRFFAERPEGSVSTLKIQRTQQEDSAVYLCASSSDRQETQYFGPGTRLLVL.

V gene TRBV19 combines with J gene TRBJ1-2; D is perhaps TRBD1 (5 bases). The germline V gene encodes CDR1 LNHDA and CDR2 SQIVND (reference sequence). V was cut by 1 base and J by 2 bases, with 11 bases left in between. This CDR3 has 15 residues. The CDR3 DNA follows: TGTGCCAGTAGTATAGTGGCAGGGTTCAACTATGGCTACACCTTC. It translates to CASSIVAGFNYGYTF.

A single count supports this clone. CDR3 amino acids: CAWTQGRNSPLHF. The DNA for the CDR3 is TGTGCCTGGACCCAGGGGCGGAATTCACCCCTCCACTTT. The gene calls are TRBV30 and TRBJ1-6; perhaps TRBD1 as D (6 bases). The ends were cut back, 4 bases at V and 7 bases at J, with 11 bases in the middle. Germline V gene lookup returns CDR1 GTSNPN and CDR2 SVGIG (reference sequence). CDR3 length: 13 residues. The full variable domain, rest sourced from reference TRBV30 and TRBJ1-6, is SQTIHQWPATLVQPVGSPLSLECTVEGTSNPNLYWYRQAAGRGLQLLFYSVGIGQISSEVPQNLSASRPQDRQFILSSKKLLLSDSGFYLCAWTQGRNSPLHFGNGTRLTVT.

The rearrangement uses TRBV15 and TRBJ2-5; 7 positions match TRBD2. In germline, CDR1 is LNHNV, CDR2 YYDKDF (reference sequence). The trim removed 5 bases at V and 1 base at J, leaving 7 bases unmatched. This CDR3 region has 15 residues. DNA for the CDR3: TGTGCCACCAGCCTACATCTAGCGGTCCAAGAGACCCAGTACTTC. Its protein is CATSLHLAVQETQYF. The full variable domain, rest sourced from reference TRBV15 and TRBJ2-5, is DAMVIQNPRYQVTQFGKPVTLSCSQTLNHNVMYWYQQKSSQAPKLLFHYYDKDFNNEADTPDNFQSRRPNTSFCFLDIRSPGLGDTAMYLCATSLHLAVQETQYFGPGTRLLVL.